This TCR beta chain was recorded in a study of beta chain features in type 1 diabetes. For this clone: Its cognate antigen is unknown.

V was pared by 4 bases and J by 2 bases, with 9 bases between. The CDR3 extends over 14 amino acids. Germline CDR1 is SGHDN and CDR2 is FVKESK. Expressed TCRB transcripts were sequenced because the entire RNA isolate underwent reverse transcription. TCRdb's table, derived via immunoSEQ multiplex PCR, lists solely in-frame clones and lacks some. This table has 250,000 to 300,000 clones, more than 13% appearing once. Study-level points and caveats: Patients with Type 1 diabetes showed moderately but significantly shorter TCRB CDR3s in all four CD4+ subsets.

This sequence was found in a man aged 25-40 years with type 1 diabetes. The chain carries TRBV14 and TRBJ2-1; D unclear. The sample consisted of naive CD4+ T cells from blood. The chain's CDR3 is CASSPFSTYNEQFF. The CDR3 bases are TGTGCCAGCAGCCCCTTTTCTACCTACAATGAGCAGTTCTTC.